Each of the 2 T cell receptor beta chains below was sequenced from the same sample in a study of blood T cell repertoires in COVID-19. Repertoires were generated with immunoSEQ multiplex PCR, while TCRdb's copy carries only in-frame clones and drops some. The sample contains about 220,000 clones, about 86% of which appear only once. The sequenced sample consisted of peripheral blood. The origin of the receptors is a woman in her forties or fifties with COVID-19, enrolled during active disease.

V gene TRBV7-2 combines with J gene TRBJ1-1; TRBD1 matches 7 bases. V was pared by 1 base and J by 5 bases, with 7 bases of the junction left unmatched. The CDR3 extends over 15 amino acids. In germline, CDR1 is SGHTA, CDR2 FQGNSA. In nucleotides, the CDR3 is TGTGCCAGCAGCTTAGATCCAGGGGGGTGGACTGAAGCTTTCTTT. Protein product: CASSLDPGGWTEAFF.

This chain uses TRBV9 with TRBJ1-4; D is possibly TRBD1 (6 bases). There are 16 residues in the CDR3. V shed 4 bases and J shed 8 bases, with 21 bases lying between them. The germline V gene encodes CDR1 SGDLS and CDR2 YYNGEE. The CDR3 DNA follows: TGTGCCAGCAGCTCCCCCCGGGGGGGGGCAGGGGAAAAACTGTTTTTT. Its protein is CASSSPRGGAGEKLFF. Full variable domain (remainder filled in from reference TRBV9 and TRBJ1-4): DSGVTQTPKHLITATGQRVTLRCSPRSGDLSVYWYQQSLDQGLQFLIQYYNGEERAKGNILERFSAQQFPDLHSELNLSSLELGDSALYFCASSSPRGGAGEKLFFGSGTQLSVL.